The 9 T cell receptor beta chains given below trace back to one sample, sequenced in a study of identical twins. MiXCR, applied by TCRdb to the 5' RACE reads, yields one record per CDR3 protein. The data show about 530,000 distinct CDR3 sequences, with around 22% seen just once and around 0.48% held by the top ten. These data were also reused for a study on yellow fever vaccine responses in identical twins.

The sequencing input was CD4+ T cells sorted from blood. Every receptor here comes from a woman between 18 and 30 years old in good health.

This clonotype was seen many times. The chain recombines TRBV3-1 with TRBJ2-1; 7 bases are shared with TRBD2. V was clipped by 4 bases and J by 1 base; unmatched bases: 7. The CDR3 has 16 residues. Per germline, CDR1 LGHDT and CDR2 YNNKEL (reference sequence). The CDR3 spells CASSPRGGGSYNEQFF. Written as DNA, the CDR3 is TGTGCCAGCAGCCCCCGCGGGGGAGGGTCCTACAATGAGCAGTTCTTC.

The CDR3 DNA follows: TGTGCCAGTCGGAATCCGGAGTCACCCCTCCACTTT. It translates to CASRNPESPLHF. The rearrangement joins TRBV19 to TRBJ1-6; unclear D gene. Trimming pared 8 bases from V and 10 bases from J, leaving 12 bases between. This CDR3 comprises 12 residues. Germline CDR1 reads LNHDA; CDR2 reads SQIVND (reference sequence).

The CDR3, as DNA: TGCGCCAGCAGCACTCCGGCGGGGAACACAGATACGCAGTATTTT. It encodes CASSTPAGNTDTQYF. The V gene is TRBV5-1, the J gene TRBJ2-3, with TRBD2 as a possible D gene (6 bases). In germline, CDR1 is SGHRS, CDR2 YFSETQ. V was cut by 4 bases and J by 2 bases, with 14 bases left in between. The length of the CDR3 is 15 residues.

The chain links TRBV18 to TRBJ1-1; a possible D gene is TRBD1 (5 bases). The germline gives CDR1 KGHSH, CDR2 LQKENI. Trimming took 4 bases from V and 1 from J, leaving 16 bases between them. This CDR3 has 16 amino acids. The CDR3 sequence is CASSLSSIGTNTEAFF. The CDR3 coding sequence is TGTGCCAGCTCACTATCCTCGATTGGGACGAACACTGAAGCTTTCTTT.

This clonotype occurred once. The chain links TRBV12-3 or TRBV12-4 to TRBJ2-3, with 11 positions matching TRBD2. There are 17 residues in the CDR3. Trimming cost V 3 bases and J 4 bases; bases outside gene matches: 9. Written as DNA, the CDR3 is TGTGCCAGCAGTTTTTGGTTTAGCGGGAGGGCCGCAGATACGCAGTATTTT. Translating gives CASSFWFSGRAADTQYF.

The sample holds a few counts of this clonotype. The V call is TRBV18, the J call TRBJ2-1; 8 nucleotides agree with TRBD1. Germline trimming cut 0 bases from V and 8 bases from J; bases unmatched to any gene: 9. CDR1 is KGHSH and CDR2 is LQKENI in the germline V gene. CDR3 length: 16 amino acids. CDR3 nucleotides: TGTGCCAGCTCACCACCTTCGACAGGGGTTTTCTATGAGCAGTTCTTC. Translated: CASSPPSTGVFYEQFF.

A few counts support this clonotype. The DNA of the CDR3 is TGTGCCAGCAGCTTAGGTAGGACGTTTACAGAGGATTACAATGAGCAGTTCTTC. Its protein is CASSLGRTFTEDYNEQFF. V and J are TRBV7-8 and TRBJ2-1, with no clear D. V was pared by 1 base and J by 4 bases, with 20 bases between. This CDR3 has 18 amino acids. The germline CDR1 and CDR2 sequences are SGHVS and FQNEAQ.

The chain uses TRBV12-3 or TRBV12-4 and TRBJ2-7, with a tentative D call TRBD2 (6 bases). CDR3 length: 14 residues. Deletions cut 5 bases from V and 3 bases from J, with 14 bases between. The CDR3 coding sequence is TGTGCCAGCAGTACTAGCTCGAGGGGCTACGAGCAGTACTTC. Its translation: CASSTSSRGYEQYF.

This chain uses TRBV11-3 with TRBJ2-7; D unresolved. CDR3 size: 12 residues. From germline, CDR1 is SGHNT and CDR2 YENEEA. Deletions cut 5 bases from V and 2 bases from J, with 7 bases between. CDR3 residues: CASSPWTYEQYF. Here the CDR3 DNA reads TGTGCCAGCAGCCCATGGACCTACGAGCAGTACTTC.